Detailed here is one TCR beta chain. Many counts were recorded for this clonotype. Its antigen is still unknown. There are no base qualities to consult, and no much larger clone falls within one base. The data derive from a study of T cells of healthy individuals listed by TCRdb under 2018. Sequences LGHNA (CDR1) and YSLEER (CDR2) are obtained from the germline V gene. A distance of 16 bases separates the germline ends of V and J, which lose 8 bases and 5 bases respectively. From its cysteine to its phenylalanine, the CDR3 spans 13 amino acids. Only the CDR3 DNA is retained, 39 bases long and in frame from the first base. Libraries were built with 5' RACE. The sequencing machine was an Illumina MiSeq. The raw public reads went through TCRdb reprocessing: fastp at Q25, MiXCR clone calling, in-frame beta chains kept. Rows merge per CDR3 protein into single entries with the most common DNA and genes. The sample table shows under 70,000 distinct CDR3 sequences, and under 15% are seen once. The top ten constitute around 16% of the sample.

The origin of this receptor is a human donor in good health. Recombination linked TRBV4-3 to TRBJ2-7; the D gene is possibly TRBD1, with 6 bases matching. The sequence in DNA is TGCGCCAGCTCCCGACAGGCAGGCGACGAGCAGTACTTC. Its product reads: CASSRQAGDEQYF.